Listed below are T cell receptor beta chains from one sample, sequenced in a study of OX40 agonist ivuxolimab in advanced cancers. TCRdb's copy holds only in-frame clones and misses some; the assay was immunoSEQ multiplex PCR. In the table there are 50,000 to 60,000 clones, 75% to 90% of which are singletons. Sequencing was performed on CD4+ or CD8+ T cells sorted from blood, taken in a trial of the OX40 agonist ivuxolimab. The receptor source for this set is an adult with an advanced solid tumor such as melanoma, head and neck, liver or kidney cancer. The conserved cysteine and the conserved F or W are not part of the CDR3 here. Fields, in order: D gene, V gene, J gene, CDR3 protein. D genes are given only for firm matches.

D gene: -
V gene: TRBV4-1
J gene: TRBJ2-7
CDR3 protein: ASSRGATYEQY

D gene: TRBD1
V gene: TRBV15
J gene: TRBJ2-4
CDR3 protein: ATSREVTGTEKNIQY

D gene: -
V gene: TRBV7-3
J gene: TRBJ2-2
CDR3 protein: ASSLIGQNTGELF

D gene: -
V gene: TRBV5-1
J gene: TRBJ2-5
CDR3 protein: ASSLAVGREETQY

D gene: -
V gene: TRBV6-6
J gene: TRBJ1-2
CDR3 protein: ASSQWGLYGYT

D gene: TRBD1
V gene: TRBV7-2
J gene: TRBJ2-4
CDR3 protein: ASSLARGQAKNIQY

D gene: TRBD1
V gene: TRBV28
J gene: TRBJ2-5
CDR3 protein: ASRGGRQGALQETQY

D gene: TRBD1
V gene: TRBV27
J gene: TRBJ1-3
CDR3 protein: ASRDRAGNTIY

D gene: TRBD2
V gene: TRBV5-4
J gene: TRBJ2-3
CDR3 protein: ASSLDPAGGPGTDTQY

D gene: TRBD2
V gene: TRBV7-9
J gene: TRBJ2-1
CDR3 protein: ASSLPLLAPKSGEQF

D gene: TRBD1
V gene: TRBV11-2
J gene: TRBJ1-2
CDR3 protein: ASSRSYGTGEGYT

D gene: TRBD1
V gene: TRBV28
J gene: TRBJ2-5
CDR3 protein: ASSYPGTAQETQY

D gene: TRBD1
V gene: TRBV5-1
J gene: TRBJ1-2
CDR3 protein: ASSLAGTGSGGYT

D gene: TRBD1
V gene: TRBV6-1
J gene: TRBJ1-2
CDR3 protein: ASSEKPGGYGYGYT

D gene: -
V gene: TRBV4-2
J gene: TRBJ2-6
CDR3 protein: ASSRSTSDSGANVLT

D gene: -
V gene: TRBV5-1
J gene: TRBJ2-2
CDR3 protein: ASKKGGIGELF

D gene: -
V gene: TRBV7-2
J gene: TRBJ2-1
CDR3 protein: ASSQTPTEQF

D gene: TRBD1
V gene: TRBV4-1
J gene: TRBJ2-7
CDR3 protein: ASSTGTGRYEQY

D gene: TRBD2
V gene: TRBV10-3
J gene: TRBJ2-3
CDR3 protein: AIGSGRPPTDTQY

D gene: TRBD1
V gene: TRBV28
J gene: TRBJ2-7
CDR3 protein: ASSEPGTGSYEQY

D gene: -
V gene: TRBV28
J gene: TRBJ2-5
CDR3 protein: ASMAMSSLSQETQY

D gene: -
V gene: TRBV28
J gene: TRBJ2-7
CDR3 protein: ASSPSLGTYEQY